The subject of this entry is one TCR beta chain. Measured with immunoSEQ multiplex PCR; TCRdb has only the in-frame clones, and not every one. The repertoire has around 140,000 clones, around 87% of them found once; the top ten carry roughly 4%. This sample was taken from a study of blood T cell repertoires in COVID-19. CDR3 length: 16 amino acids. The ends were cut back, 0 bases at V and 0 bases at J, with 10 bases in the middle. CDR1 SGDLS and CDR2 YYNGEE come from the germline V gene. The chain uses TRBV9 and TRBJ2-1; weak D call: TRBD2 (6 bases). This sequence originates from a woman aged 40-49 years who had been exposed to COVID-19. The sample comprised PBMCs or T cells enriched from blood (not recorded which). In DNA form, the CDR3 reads TGTGCCAGCAGCGTAGATATGGGGGGCTCCTACAATGAGCAGTTCTTC. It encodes CASSVDMGGSYNEQFF.